These 9 T cell receptor beta chains came from one sample sequenced in a study of T cell repertoires in cytomegalovirus infection. MiXCR was run by TCRdb on the reads, yielding one entry per CDR3 protein. Among approximately 280,000 distinct CDR3 sequences, 20% to 25% were seen once, and the ten largest hold approximately 19%. Their target antigens are unknown. The sample was cultured PBMCs, taken from culture after CMV antigen stimulation. Receptor source: a human donor in good health (CMV status not recorded). Some clones in this sample may be carry-over from other donors' samples.

The genes are TRBV7-6 and TRBJ2-5, with D possibly being TRBD1 (6 bases). V was shortened by 5 bases and J by 4 bases, with 14 bases between the two germline ends. The CDR3 covers 14 residues. Looked up from germline, CDR1 is SGHVS and CDR2 is FNYEAQ. Here the CDR3 DNA reads TGTGCCAGCAGCGGGGACACCTCGAGAGAGACCCAGTACTTC. It is translated as CASSGDTSRETQYF.

This clonotype appeared many times. The V and J genes are TRBV5-1 and TRBJ1-5; 7 bases fit TRBD1. CDR3 size: 15 residues. The trim removed 0 bases at V and 5 bases at J, leaving 5 bases unmatched. CDR1 is SGHRS and CDR2 is YFSETQ in the germline V gene. The CDR3, as DNA: TGCGCCAGCAGCTTGGAGGGGGCGCGGGATCAGCCCCAGCATTTT. Its protein product is CASSLEGARDQPQHF.

V usage is TRBV20-1 and J usage is TRBJ2-4; TRBD1 aligns across 7 bases. The CDR3 consists of 18 residues. The V gene's germline CDR1 is DFQATT and CDR2 SNEGSKA (reference sequence). The ends lost 1 base at V and 0 bases at J; junction bases unmatched: 12. The CDR3 DNA reads TGCAGTGCTAGAGGTAACCTCGGGACAGCCCTAGCCAAAAACATTCAGTACTTC. It codes for CSARGNLGTALAKNIQYF.

This clonotype was seen only a few times. The chain combines TRBV27 with TRBJ2-1; 9 nucleotides line up with TRBD2. This CDR3 region has 16 residues. Germline CDR1 is MNHEY and CDR2 is SMNVEV (reference sequence). J was trimmed by 6 bases and V by 6 bases; bases with no gene match: 12. This CDR3 reads CASSQGLAGRSNEQFF. DNA of the CDR3: TGTGCCAGCAGCCAGGGGCTAGCGGGGAGGAGCAATGAGCAGTTCTTC.

The V and J genes are TRBV12-3 or TRBV12-4 and TRBJ1-1; no clear D gene. The CDR3 has 11 residues. V was pared by 5 bases and J by 7 bases, with 8 bases between. CDR3 loop: CASSDWDEAFF. Written as DNA, the CDR3 is TGTGCCAGCAGTGACTGGGATGAAGCTTTCTTT.

The chain is built from TRBV5-6 and TRBJ2-5; 10 bases align to TRBD2. CDR3 size: 14 residues. Germline-derived CDR1 and CDR2 are SGHDT and YYEEEE. V trimming: 4 bases; J trimming: 5 bases; junction bases outside the gene matches: 5. The CDR3 DNA reads as TGTGCCAGCAGCACTAGCGGGATACCCGAGACCCAGTACTTC. Protein sequence: CASSTSGIPETQYF.

This clonotype was seen only a few times. This chain uses TRBV11-2 with TRBJ2-1; 15 bases line up with TRBD2. From germline, CDR1 is SGHAT and CDR2 FQNNGV. The CDR3 totals 16 residues. Trimming at V came to 5 bases and at J to 9 bases, leaving 8 bases not matched to a gene. DNA of the CDR3: TGTGCCAGCAGCCGAAGGGGACTAGCGGGAGGTGGTGAGCAGTTCTTC. Protein: CASSRRGLAGGGEQFF.

The chain has TRBV7-8 and TRBJ2-2; 8 nucleotides match TRBD2. From germline, CDR1 is SGHVS and CDR2 FQNEAQ. CDR3 size: 13 residues. After removal of 7 bases from V and 7 bases from J, the junction contained 5 bases not matched to a gene. The CDR3 loop reads CASTYGRDGELFF. CDR3 nucleotides: TGTGCCAGCACCTACGGGAGGGACGGGGAGCTGTTTTTT.

This chain connects TRBV19 to TRBJ1-5; possibly TRBD1 for D (6 bases). Trimming took off 0 bases at V and 7 bases at J, with 13 bases between the two ends. CDR1 and CDR2 (germline): LNHDA, SQIVND (reference sequence). The CDR3 runs to 15 residues. In DNA, the CDR3 is TGTGCCAGTAGTATAGATTCAGGGGATTACCAGCCCCAGCATTTT. This gives the protein CASSIDSGDYQPQHF.